The sequence of this TCR beta chain was determined in a study of identical twins. The study's findings and limits: Analyses based on zero insertions could be partly confounded by invariant MAIT and iNKT cells. Model-predicted out-of-frame TCR alpha sharing fell below observed values in monozygotic twins. Weaker excess twin sharing was seen among beta out-of-frame sequences. Insertions ran lower in abundant cord blood beta clonotypes, though not in memory repertoires.

This clonotype showed up just a few times. The antigen is undetermined. One entry per CDR3 protein, called by TCRdb with MiXCR from the 5' RACE reads. There are approximately 240,000 distinct CDR3 sequences in the sample; over 12% occur only once, and around 9% lies in the top ten. CDR1 and CDR2 from the germline V gene are LGHDT and YNNKEL (reference sequence). The CDR3 covers 16 residues. Losses at the gene ends were 5 bases for V and 5 bases for J; bases not matched to a gene: 6. The chain joins TRBV3-1 to TRBJ2-3; 14 bases agree with TRBD2. This receptor was taken from a woman aged 18-29 years in good health. Sequencing used memory (CD45RO+) T cells sorted from blood. Here the CDR3 reads CASSVGLAGALDTQYF. As DNA, the CDR3 is TGTGCCAGCAGCGTGGGACTAGCGGGGGCTCTAGATACGCAGTATTTT.